The T cell receptor (beta chain) under discussion was sequenced for a study of cytomegalovirus exposure and HLA in healthy donors. Study as a whole: HLA-typed donors were the source of approximately 80 million unique TCRs held in an early data release. Clustering assigned 81% of the 350 to 400 genotyped donors to the Caucasian-associated ancestry cluster. Study-wide points: Later analysis associated a missense DCLRE1C variant with TCR beta V- and J-gene trimming. More clonal expansion characterized HLA-associated TCR beta chains than equally common others in a later analysis.

The study ran its PCR with 60 Vbeta and 13 Jbeta primers. TCRdb's copy holds only in-frame clones and misses some; the assay was immunoSEQ multiplex PCR. The specimen's table records some 180,000 clones. Remarks on this clone: The antigen remains unidentified.

Per the germline V gene, CDR1 is SGDLS and CDR2 is YYNGEE. This CDR3 contains 14 residues. With 4 bases clipped from V and 4 bases from J, the junction kept 5 bases outside the gene matches. The receptor was isolated from a young man in good health and CMV-seronegative. The gene calls are TRBV9 and TRBJ1-1; TRBD1 matches at 9 bases. Sequences were obtained from PBMCs. The CDR3 reads CASSLGQGGTEAFF. DNA of the CDR3: TGTGCCAGCAGCCTGGGACAGGGAGGCACTGAAGCTTTCTTT. The full variable domain, its missing parts supplied by reference TRBV9 and TRBJ1-1, is DSGVTQTPKHLITATGQRVTLRCSPRSGDLSVYWYQQSLDQGLQFLIQYYNGEERAKGNILERFSAQQFPDLHSELNLSSLELGDSALYFCASSLGQGGTEAFFGQGTRLTVV.